These 4 T cell receptor beta chains originate from one sample sequenced in a study of radiation and T cells in renal cell carcinoma. The assay was immunoSEQ multiplex PCR, and TCRdb's table has in-frame clones only and misses some. The sample includes 15,000 to 20,000 clones, about 50% of them seen just once. Treatment reported: treatment-naive control, cytoreductive nephrectomy. Here the sequenced sample was tumor tissue, taken from a patient whose treatment was nephrectomy without radiotherapy. These receptors came from a man aged 35-49 years with renal cell carcinoma.

The chain is built from TRBV6-4 and TRBJ2-3, with 7 bases matching TRBD2. V gave up 3 bases and J gave up 0 bases; unmatched junction bases: 3. Germline V gene lookup returns CDR1 MRHNA and CDR2 SNTAGT. The CDR3 is 15 amino acids. The CDR3 loop reads CASSELAGSTDTQYF. The CDR3 DNA sequence: TGTGCCAGCAGTGAATTAGCGGGCAGCACAGATACGCAGTATTTT.

This clone was seen once. The chain is built from TRBV2 and TRBJ1-6; D unclear. V shed 6 bases and J shed 10 bases, with 22 bases lying between them. Looked up from germline, CDR1 is SNHLY and CDR2 is FYNNEI. The CDR3 spans 16 residues. The CDR3 coding sequence is TGTGCCAGCAGAAGGATCCCCCAAGGTTATCAGTCACCCCTCCACTTT. Its translation is CASRRIPQGYQSPLHF.

This clone was observed a few times. The chain couples TRBV4-3 to TRBJ1-2; a possible D gene is TRBD1 (6 bases). Germline CDR1 and CDR2: LGHNA and YSLEER. This CDR3 spans 13 amino acids. Trimming left V 3 bases short and J 7 bases short, with 12 bases between. The CDR3 coding sequence is TGCGCCAGCAGCCAGGCACAGGGCCGTGGCTACACCTTC. Its translation: CASSQAQGRGYTF.

The chain recombines TRBV4-1 with TRBJ2-3, with D perhaps TRBD1 (5 bases). Germline V CDR1 and CDR2: MGHRA, YSYEKL. Trimming left V 3 bases short and J 2 bases short, with 12 bases between. This CDR3 has 15 amino acids. The CDR3 DNA reads as TGCGCCAGCAGCCAGCAGGGCCTTGCCACAGATACGCAGTATTTT. As protein: CASSQQGLATDTQYF.